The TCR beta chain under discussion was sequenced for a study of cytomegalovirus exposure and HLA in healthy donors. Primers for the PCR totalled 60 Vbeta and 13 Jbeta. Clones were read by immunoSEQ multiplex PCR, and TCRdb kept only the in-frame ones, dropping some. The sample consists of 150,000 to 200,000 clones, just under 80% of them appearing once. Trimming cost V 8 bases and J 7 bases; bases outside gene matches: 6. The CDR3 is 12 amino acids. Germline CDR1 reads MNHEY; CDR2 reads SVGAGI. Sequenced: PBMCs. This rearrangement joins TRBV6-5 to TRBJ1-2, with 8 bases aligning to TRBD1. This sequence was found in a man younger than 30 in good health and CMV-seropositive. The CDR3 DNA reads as TGTGCCAGCGGGACAGGAACGTCTGGCTACACCTTC. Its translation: CASGTGTSGYTF.